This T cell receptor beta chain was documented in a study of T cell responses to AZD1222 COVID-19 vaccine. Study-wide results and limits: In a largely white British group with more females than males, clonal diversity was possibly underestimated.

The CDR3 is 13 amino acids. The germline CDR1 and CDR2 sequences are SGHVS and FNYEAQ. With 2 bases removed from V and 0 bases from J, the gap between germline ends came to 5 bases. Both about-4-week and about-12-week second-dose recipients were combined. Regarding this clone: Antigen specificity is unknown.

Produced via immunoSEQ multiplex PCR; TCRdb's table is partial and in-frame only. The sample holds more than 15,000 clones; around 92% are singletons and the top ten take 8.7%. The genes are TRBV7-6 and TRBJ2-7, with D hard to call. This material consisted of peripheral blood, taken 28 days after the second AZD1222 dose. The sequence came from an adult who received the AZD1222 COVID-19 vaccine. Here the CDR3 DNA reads TGTGCCAGCAGCTTACAGTTCTCCTACGAGCAGTACTTC. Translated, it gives CASSLQFSYEQYF.